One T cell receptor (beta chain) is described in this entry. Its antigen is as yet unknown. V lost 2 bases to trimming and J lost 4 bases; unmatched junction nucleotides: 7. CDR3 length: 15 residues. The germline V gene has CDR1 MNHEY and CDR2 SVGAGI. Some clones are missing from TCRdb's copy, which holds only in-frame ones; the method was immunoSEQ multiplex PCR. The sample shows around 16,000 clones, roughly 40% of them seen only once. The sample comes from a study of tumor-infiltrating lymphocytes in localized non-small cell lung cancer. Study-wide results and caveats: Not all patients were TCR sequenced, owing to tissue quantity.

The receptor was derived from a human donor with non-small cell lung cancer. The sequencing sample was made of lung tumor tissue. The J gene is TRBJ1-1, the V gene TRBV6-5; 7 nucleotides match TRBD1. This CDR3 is CASSYTQDRATEAFF. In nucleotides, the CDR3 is TGTGCCAGCAGTTACACCCAAGACAGGGCCACTGAAGCTTTCTTT.